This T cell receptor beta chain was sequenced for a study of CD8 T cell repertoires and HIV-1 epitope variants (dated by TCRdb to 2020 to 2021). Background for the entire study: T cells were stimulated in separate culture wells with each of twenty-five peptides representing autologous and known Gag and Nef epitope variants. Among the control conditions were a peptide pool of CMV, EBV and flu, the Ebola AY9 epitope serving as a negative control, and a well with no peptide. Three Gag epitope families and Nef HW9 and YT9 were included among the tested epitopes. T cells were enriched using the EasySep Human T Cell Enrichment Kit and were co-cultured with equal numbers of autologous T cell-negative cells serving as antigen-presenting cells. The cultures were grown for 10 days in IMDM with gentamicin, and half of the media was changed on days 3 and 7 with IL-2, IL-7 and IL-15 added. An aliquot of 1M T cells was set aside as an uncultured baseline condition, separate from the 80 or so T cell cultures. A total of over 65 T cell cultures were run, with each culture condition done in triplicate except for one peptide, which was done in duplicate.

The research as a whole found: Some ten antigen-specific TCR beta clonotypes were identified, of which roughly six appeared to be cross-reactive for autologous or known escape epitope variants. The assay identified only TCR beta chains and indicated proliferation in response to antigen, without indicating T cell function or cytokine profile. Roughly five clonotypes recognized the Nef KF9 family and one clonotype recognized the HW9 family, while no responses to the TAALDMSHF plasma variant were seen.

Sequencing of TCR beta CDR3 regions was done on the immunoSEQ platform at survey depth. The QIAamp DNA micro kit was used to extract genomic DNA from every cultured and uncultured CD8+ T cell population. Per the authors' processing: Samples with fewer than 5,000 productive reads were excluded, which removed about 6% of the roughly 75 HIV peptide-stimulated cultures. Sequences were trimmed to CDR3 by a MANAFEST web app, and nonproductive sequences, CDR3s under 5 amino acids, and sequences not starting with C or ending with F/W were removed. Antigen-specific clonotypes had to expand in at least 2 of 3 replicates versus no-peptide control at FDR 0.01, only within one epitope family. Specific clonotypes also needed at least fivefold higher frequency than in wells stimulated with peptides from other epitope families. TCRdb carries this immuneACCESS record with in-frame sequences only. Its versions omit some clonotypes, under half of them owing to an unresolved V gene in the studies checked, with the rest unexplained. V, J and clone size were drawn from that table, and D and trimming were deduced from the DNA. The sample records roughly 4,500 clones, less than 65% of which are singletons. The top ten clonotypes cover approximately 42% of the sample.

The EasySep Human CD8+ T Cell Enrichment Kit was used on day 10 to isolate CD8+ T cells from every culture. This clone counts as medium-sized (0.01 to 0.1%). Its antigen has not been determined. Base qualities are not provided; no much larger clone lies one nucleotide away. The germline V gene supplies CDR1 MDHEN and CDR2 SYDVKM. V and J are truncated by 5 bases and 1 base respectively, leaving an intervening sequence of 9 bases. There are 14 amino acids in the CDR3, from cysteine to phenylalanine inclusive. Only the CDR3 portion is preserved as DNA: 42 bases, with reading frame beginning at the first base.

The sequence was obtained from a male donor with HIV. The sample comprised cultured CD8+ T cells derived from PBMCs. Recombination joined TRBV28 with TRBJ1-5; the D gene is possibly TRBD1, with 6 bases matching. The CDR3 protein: CASSPRGSNQPQHF. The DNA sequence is TGTGCCAGCAGTCCAAGGGGGAGCAATCAGCCCCAGCATTTT.